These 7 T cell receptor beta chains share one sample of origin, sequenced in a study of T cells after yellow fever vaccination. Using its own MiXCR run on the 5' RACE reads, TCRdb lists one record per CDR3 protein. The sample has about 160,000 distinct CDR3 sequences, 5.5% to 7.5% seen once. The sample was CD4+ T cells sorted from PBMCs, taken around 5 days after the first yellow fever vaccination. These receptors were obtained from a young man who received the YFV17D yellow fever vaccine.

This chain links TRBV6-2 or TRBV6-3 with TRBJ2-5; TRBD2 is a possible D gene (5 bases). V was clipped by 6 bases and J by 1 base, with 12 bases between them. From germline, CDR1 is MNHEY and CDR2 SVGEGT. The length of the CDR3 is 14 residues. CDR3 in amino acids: CASSQRGSQETQYF. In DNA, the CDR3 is TGTGCCAGCAGCCAACGGGGTTCCCAAGAGACCCAGTACTTC.

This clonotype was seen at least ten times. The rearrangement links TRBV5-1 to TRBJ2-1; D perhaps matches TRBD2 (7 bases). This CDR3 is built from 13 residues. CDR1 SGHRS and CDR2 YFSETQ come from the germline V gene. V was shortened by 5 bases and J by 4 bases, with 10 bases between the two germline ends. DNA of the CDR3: TGCGCCAGCAGTGAGGGGGGGTACAATGAGCAGTTCTTC. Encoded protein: CASSEGGYNEQFF.

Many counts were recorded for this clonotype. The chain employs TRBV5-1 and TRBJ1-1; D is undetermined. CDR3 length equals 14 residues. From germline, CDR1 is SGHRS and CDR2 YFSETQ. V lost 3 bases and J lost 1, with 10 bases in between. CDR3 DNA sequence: TGCGCCAGCAGCTCCCAACCTCAGAACACTGAAGCTTTCTTT. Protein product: CASSSQPQNTEAFF.

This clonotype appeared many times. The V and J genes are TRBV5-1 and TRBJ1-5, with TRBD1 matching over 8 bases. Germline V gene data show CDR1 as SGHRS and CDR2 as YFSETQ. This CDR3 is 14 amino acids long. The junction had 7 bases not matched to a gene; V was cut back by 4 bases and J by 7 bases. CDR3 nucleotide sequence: TGCGCCAGCAGCGCGACAGGGGCGGAGCAGCCCCAGCATTTT. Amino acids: CASSATGAEQPQHF.

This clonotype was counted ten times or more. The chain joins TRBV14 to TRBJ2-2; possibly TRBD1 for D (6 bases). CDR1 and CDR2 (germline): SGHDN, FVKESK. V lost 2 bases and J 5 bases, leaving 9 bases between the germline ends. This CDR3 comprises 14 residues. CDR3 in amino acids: CASSQQDRTGELFF. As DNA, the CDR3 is TGTGCCAGCAGCCAACAAGACAGGACCGGGGAGCTGTTTTTT.

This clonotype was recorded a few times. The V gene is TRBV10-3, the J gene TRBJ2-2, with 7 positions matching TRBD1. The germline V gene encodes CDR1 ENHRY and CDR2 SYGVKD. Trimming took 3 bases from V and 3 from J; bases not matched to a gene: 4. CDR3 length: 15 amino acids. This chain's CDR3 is CAISERGQYTGELFF. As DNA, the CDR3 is TGTGCCATCAGTGAAAGGGGGCAGTACACCGGGGAGCTGTTTTTT.

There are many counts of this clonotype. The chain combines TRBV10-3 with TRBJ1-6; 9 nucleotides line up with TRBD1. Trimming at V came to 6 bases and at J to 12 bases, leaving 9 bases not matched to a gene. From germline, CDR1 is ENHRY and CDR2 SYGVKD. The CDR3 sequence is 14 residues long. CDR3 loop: CAISRGQGPGPLHF. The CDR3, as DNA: TGTGCCATCAGCCGGGGACAGGGTCCCGGACCCCTCCACTTT.